The TCR beta chain described here comes from a study of T-cell reconstitution after alpha-beta-depleted transplantation in children listed by TCRdb under 2016. Describing the broader study: T-cell immune reconstitution after TCRalphabeta/CD19-depleted allogeneic hematopoietic cell transplantation in children was quantitatively tracked in the study by means of TCR repertoire profiling. What the research found in general, with its limitations: The frequencies of hyperexpanded clones fell over the following months, and after one year, T-cell counts and TCRbeta diversity were mostly attributed to newly produced T cells. Apparently early alphabetaT-cell count recovery about two months after transplant reportedly relied on only several hundred rapidly expanded clones derived from non-depleted graft cells. In some patients, high TCRbeta diversity at day 60 was attributed to recipient T cells and intrathymic progenitors that had survived conditioning.

The method behind the library was PCR. Sequencing relied on an Illumina HiSeq 2500. TCR libraries were prepared with molecular barcoding, using unique molecular identifiers to normalize TCRbeta repertoire quantification. The public reads were quality trimmed at Q25 with fastp and then assembled into clones with MiXCR by TCRdb, keeping productive beta chains. A single entry per CDR3 protein holds the most common genes and DNA from its merged rows. The sample table records a few hundred thousand distinct CDR3 sequences; 13% of these occur just once. Of the sample, about 2% is held by the ten largest clones. The sample's treatment or condition label, in plain terms: allogeneic hematopoietic cell transplantation with graft depleted of TCRalphabeta T cells and CD19 B cells. Transplant recipients were children who received TCRalphabeta/CD19-depleted allogeneic hematopoietic cell grafts. Sequences SQVTM (CDR1) and ANQGSEA (CDR2) are obtained from the germline V gene. The CDR3, from cysteine to phenylalanine, totals 11 residues. Solely the CDR3 DNA is kept, with 33 bases framed from the first base. The junction shows trimming of 7 bases on V and 9 bases on J, and the gene matches do not reach 5 bases of it.

This clonotype was seen a few times. The target of this receptor is not known. Base qualities are not at hand, and no much larger clone is one base apart. This clonotype was obtained from a male patient aged 5 to 17 who had a stem cell transplant for acute myeloid leukemia, so the T cells may come from the graft donor. This material consisted of PBMCs, mostly from graft donor cells, taken 360 days after TCRalphabeta/CD19-depleted stem cell transplant. The rearranged segments are TRBV29-1 and TRBJ2-1, with 8 central nucleotides matching TRBD1. For the CDR3, the sequence is CSATGGGEQFF. The DNA reads TGCAGCGCTACAGGGGGAGGTGAGCAGTTCTTC.